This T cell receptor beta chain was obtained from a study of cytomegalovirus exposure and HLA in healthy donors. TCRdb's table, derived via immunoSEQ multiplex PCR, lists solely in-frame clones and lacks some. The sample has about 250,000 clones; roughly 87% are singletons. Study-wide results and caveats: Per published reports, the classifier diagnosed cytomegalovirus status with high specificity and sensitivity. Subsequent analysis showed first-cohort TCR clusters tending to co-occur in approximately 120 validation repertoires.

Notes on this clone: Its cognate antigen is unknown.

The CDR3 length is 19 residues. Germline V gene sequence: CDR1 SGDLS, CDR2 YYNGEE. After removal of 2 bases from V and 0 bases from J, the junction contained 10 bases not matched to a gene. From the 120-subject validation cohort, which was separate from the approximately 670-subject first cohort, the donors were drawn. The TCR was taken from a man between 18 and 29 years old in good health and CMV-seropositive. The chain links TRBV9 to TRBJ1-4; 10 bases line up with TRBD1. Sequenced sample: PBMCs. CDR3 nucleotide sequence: TGTGCCAGCAGCGTGCATAGACAGGGGGCGGGCTCAACTAATGAAAAACTGTTTTTT. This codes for CASSVHRQGAGSTNEKLFF.